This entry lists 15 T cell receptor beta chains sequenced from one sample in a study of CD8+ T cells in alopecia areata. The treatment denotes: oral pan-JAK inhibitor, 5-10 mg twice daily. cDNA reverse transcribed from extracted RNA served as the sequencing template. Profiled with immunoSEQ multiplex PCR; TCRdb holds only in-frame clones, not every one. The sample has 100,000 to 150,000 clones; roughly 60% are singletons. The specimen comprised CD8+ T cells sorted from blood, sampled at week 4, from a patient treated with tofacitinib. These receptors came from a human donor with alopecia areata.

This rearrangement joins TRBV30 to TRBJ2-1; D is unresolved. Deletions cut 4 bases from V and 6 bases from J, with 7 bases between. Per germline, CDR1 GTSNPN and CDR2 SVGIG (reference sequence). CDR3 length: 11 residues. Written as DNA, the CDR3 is TGTGCCTGGAACGGACCCAATGAGCAGTTCTTC. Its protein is CAWNGPNEQFF. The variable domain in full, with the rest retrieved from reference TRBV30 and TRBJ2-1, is SQTIHQWPATLVQPVGSPLSLECTVEGTSNPNLYWYRQAAGRGLQLLFYSVGIGQISSEVPQNLSASRPQDRQFILSSKKLLLSDSGFYLCAWNGPNEQFFGPGTRLTVL.

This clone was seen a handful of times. Written as DNA, the CDR3 is TGTGCCAGCAGTACCCCAAGCGGGGGGAGGTACGAGCAGTACTTC. Translated: CASSTPSGGRYEQYF. J is TRBJ2-7 and V is TRBV27; 9 bases agree with TRBD2. Germline values: CDR1 MNHEY, CDR2 SMNVEV (reference sequence). Germline trimming cut 5 bases from V and 4 bases from J; bases unmatched to any gene: 9. The CDR3 is made up of 15 amino acids.

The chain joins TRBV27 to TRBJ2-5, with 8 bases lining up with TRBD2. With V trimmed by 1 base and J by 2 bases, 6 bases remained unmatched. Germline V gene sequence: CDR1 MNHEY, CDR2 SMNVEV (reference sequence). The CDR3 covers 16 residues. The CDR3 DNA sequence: TGTGCCAGCAGTTTATTCGGGGGGGCAGAGCAAGAGACCCAGTACTTC. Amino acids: CASSLFGGAEQETQYF.

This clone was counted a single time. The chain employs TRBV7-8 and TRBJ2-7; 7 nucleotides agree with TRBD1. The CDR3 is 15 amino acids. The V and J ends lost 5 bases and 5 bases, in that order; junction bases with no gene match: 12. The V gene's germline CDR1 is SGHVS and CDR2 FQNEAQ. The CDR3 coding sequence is TGTGCCAGCAGCGTCAGCCCGGGACAGACCGACGAGCAGTACTTC. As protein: CASSVSPGQTDEQYF.

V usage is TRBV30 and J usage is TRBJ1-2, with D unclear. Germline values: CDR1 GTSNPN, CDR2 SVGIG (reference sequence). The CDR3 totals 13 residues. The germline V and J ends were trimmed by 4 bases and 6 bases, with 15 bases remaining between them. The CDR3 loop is CAWNLVSGNGYTF. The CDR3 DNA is TGTGCCTGGAACCTCGTAAGCGGAAATGGCTACACCTTC.

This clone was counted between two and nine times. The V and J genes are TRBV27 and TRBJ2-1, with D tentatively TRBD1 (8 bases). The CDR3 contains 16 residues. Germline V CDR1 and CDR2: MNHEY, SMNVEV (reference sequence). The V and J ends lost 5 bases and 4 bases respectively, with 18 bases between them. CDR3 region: CASSIGQGGLYNEQFF. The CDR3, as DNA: TGTGCCAGCAGTATAGGACAGGGAGGGTTGTACAATGAGCAGTTCTTC.

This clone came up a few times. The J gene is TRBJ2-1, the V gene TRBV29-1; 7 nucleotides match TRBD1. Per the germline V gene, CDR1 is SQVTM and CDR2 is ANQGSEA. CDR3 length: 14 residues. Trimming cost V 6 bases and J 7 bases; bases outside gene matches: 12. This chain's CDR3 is CSVPGITQGNEQFF. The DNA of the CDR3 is TGCAGCGTCCCCGGGATCACACAGGGGAATGAGCAGTTCTTC.

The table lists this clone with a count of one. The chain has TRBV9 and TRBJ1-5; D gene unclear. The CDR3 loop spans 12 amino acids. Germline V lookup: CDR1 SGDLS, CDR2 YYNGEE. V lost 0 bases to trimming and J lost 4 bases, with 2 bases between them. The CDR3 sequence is CASSVGNQPQHF. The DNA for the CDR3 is TGTGCCAGCAGCGTAGGGAATCAGCCCCAGCATTTT.

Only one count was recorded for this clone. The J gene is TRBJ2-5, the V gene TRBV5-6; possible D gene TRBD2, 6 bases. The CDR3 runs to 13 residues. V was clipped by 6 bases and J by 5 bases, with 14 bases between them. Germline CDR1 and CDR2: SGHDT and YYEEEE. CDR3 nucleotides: TGTGCCAGCACCTGGGGAGGCGTGGAGACCCAGTACTTC. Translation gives CASTWGGVETQYF. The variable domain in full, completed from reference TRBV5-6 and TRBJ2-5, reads DAGVTQSPTHLIKTRGQQVTLRCSPKSGHDTVSWYQQALGQGPQFIFQYYEEEERQRGNFPDRFSGHQFPNYSSELNVNALLLGDSALYLCASTWGGVETQYFGPGTRLLVL.

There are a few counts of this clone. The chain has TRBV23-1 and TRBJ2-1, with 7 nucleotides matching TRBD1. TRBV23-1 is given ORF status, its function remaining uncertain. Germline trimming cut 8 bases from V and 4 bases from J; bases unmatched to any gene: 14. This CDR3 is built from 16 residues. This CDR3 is CASGPGGTVRYNEQFF. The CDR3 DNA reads TGCGCCAGCGGCCCCGGTGGGACAGTTAGATACAATGAGCAGTTCTTC.

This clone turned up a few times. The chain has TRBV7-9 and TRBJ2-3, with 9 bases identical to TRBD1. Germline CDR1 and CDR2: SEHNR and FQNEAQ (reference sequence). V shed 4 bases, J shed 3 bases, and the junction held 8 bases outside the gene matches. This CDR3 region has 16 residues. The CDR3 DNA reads TGTGCCAGCAGCTCCCCTACACAGGGGGCAACAGATACGCAGTATTTT. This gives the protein CASSSPTQGATDTQYF.

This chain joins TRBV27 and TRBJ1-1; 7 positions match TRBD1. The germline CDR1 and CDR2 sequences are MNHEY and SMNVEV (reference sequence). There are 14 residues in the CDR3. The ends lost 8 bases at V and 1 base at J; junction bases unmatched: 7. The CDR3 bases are TGTGCCAGCCGCCTCACAGGGGAGAACACTGAAGCTTTCTTT. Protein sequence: CASRLTGENTEAFF.

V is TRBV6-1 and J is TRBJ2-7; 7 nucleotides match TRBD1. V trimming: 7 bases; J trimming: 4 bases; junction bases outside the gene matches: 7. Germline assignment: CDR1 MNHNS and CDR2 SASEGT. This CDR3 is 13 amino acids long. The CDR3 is CASTGTDDYEQYF. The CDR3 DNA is TGTGCCAGCACCGGGACAGACGATTACGAGCAGTACTTC.

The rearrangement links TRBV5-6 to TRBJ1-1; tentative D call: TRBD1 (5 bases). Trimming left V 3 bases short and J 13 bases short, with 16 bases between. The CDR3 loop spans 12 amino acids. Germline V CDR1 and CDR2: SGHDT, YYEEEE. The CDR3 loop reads CASSWGTAEDFF. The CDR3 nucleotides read TGTGCCAGCAGCTGGGGGACGGCCGAGGATTTCTTT.

CDR3 region: CRTPSDTEAFF. The DNA for the CDR3 is TGCAGGACCCCCTCGGACACTGAAGCTTTCTTT. V gene TRBV29-1 combines with J gene TRBJ1-1, with unresolved D. CDR1 and CDR2 from the germline V gene are SQVTM and ANQGSEA. CDR3 length: 11 residues.